This T cell receptor (beta chain) came from a study of T cell changes during pregnancy in multiple sclerosis. Sequencing used immunoSEQ multiplex PCR; TCRdb keeps in-frame clones, though not all of them. The sample yields 70,000 to 90,000 clones, roughly 93% seen once. The length of the CDR3 is 15 residues. Germline CDR1 and CDR2: SGHVS and FQNEAQ. V lost 2 bases to trimming and J lost 1 base, with 12 bases between them. This TCR was sampled from a female donor in good health, enrolled as a control in a pregnancy study. The input for sequencing was peripheral blood, taken in the second trimester of pregnancy. This chain connects TRBV7-8 to TRBJ2-7; D is undetermined. The DNA for the CDR3 is TGTGCCAGCAGCTTACAGCCCCAGGTTTCCTACGAGCAGTACTTC. Amino acids: CASSLQPQVSYEQYF.